The clone carrying this T cell receptor beta chain was seen many times. The sample originates from a study of regulatory T cells in long-lasting Graves disease. CDR3 regions were amplified by Arm-PCR using iRepertoire HTBI primers to build TCR beta libraries. TCRdb passed the multiplex PCR reads through MiXCR, listing each CDR3 protein once. The sample lists some 560,000 distinct CDR3 sequences, 15% to 20% occurring once. Described time point: newly diagnosed GD, antithyroid drugs for less than 3 months. From PBMCs, RNA was extracted and then used to make the TCR library. V was clipped by 6 bases and J by 2 bases; unmatched bases: 5. The CDR3 spans 14 residues. The sample was also reused in another study, on T cells in Graves' hyperthyroidism and ophthalmopathy.

The receptor's source is a woman aged 40-65 years with Graves disease. Sequenced material: peripheral blood mononuclear cells (PBMCs), taken at new diagnosis, from a patient treated with antithyroid drugs. The gene calls are TRBV12-3 or TRBV12-4 and TRBJ2-5; 8 positions match TRBD1. CDR3 bases: TGTGCCAGCAGCCCCGGGACAGGACAAGAGACCCAGTACTTC. Its translation is CASSPGTGQETQYF.